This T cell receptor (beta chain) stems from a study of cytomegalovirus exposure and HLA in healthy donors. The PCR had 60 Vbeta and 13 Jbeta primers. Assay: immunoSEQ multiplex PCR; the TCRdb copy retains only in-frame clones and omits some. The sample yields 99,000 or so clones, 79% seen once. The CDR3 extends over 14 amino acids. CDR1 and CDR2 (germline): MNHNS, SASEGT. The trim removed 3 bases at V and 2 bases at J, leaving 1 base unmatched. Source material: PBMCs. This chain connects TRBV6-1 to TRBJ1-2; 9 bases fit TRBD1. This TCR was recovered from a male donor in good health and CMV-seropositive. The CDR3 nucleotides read TGTGCCAGCAGTGACGGGACAGGGAACTATGGCTACACCTTC. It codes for CASSDGTGNYGYTF.